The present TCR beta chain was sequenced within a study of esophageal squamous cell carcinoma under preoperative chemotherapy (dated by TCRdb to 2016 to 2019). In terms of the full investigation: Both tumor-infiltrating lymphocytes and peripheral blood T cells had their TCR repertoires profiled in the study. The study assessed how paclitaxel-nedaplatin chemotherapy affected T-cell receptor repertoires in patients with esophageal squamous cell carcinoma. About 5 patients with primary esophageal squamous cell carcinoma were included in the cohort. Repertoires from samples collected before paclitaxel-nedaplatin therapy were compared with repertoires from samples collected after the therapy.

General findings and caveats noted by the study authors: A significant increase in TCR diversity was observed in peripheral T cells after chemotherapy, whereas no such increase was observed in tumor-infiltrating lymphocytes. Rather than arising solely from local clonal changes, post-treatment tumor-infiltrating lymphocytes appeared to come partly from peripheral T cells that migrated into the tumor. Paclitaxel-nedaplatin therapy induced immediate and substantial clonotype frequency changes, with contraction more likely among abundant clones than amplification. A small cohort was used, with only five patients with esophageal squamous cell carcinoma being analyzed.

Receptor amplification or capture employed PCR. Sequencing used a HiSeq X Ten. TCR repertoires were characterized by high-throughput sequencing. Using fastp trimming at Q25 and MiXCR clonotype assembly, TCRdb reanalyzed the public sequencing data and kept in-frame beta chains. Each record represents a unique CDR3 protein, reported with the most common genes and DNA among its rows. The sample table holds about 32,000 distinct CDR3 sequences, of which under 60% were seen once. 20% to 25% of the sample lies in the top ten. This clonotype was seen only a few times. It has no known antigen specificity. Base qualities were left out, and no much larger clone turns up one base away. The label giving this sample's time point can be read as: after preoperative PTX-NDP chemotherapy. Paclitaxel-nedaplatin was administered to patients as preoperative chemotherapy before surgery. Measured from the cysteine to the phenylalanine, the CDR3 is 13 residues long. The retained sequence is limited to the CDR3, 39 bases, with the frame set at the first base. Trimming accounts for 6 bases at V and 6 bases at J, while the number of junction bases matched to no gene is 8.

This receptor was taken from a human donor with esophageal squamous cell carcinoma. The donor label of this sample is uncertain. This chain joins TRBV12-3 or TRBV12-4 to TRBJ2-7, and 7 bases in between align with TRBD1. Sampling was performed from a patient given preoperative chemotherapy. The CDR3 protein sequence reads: CASRTGQVVEQYF. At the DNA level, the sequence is TGTGCCAGCAGAACCGGACAGGTAGTCGAGCAGTACTTC.